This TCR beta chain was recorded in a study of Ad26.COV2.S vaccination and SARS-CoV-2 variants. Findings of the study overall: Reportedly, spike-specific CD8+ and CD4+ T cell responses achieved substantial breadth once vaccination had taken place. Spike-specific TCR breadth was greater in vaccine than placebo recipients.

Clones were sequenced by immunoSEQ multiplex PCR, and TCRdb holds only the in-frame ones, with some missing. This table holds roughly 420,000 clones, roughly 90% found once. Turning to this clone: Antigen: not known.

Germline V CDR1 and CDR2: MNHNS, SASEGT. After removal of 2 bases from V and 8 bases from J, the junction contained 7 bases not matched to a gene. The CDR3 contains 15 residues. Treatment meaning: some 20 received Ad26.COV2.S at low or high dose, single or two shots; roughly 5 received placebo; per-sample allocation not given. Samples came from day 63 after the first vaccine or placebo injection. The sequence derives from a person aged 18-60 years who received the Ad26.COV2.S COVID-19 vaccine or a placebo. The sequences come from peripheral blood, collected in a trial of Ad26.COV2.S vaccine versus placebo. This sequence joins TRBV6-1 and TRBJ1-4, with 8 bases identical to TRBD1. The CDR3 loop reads CASSETAGGGEKLFF. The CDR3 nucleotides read TGTGCCAGCAGTGAAACGGCAGGGGGCGGGGAAAAACTGTTTTTT.